This T cell receptor (beta chain) was identified during a study of blood T cells in healthy people across ages. Ranging in age from about 6 to 100, the donors were healthy Caucasian individuals from Russia. Each sample had at least 6.5 million PBMCs isolated. This clonotype appeared a few times. It was with a sample-barcoded 5' primer and a J-beta primer mix that a second PCR of about 6 to 12 cycles was run. A template-switch adaptor that had 12 random nucleotides put a tag on each cDNA molecule. TCRdb reprocessed the 5' RACE reads with MiXCR, giving one entry per CDR3 protein. Of 650,000 to 900,000 distinct CDR3 sequences in the sample, around 62% are singletons; the top ten hold 28%. Sequenced input: blood. This clonotype was sampled from a young man in good health.

CDR3 DNA: TGCAGTGCCACAAGACGGAATAGCAATCAGCCCCAGCATTTT. This codes for CSATRRNSNQPQHF. The chain carries TRBV20-1 and TRBJ1-5; D gene unclear. Looked up from germline, CDR1 is DFQATT and CDR2 is SNEGSKA (reference sequence). The CDR3 sequence is 14 residues long. The V end was cut by 6 bases, the J end by 0 bases, with 12 bases between.